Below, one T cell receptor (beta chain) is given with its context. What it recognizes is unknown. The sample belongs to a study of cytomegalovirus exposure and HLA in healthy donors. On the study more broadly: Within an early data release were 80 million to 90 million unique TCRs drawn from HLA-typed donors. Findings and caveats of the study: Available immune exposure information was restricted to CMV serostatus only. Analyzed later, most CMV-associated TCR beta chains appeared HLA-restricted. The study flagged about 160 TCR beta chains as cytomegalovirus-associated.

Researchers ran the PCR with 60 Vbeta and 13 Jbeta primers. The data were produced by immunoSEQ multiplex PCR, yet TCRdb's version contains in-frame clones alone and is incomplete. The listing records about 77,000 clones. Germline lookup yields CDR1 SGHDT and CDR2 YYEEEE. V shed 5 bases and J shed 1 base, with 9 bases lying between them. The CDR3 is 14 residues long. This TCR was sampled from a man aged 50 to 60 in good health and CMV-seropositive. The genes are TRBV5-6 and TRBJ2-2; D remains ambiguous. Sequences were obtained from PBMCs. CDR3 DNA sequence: TGTGCCAGCAGTAATGGAGAGAACACCGGGGAGCTGTTTTTT. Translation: CASSNGENTGELFF.